This T cell receptor beta chain emerged from a study of CD8+CD57+ T cells in acquired aplastic anemia. Overall study context: Sorted CD4+ and CD8+ cells gave an average of approximately 3.4 ug of DNA.

This CDR3 has 13 residues. The germline V and J ends were trimmed by 4 bases and 3 bases, with 11 bases remaining between them. The germline V gene has CDR1 SGDLS and CDR2 YYNGEE. Notes on the study in general: Patients and controls shared 25 to 30 CD8+ CDR3 sequences, which appeared highly expressed in patients and within their immunodominant clones.

CDR3 and TCR beta VDJ profiling relied on genomic DNA as the template. In TCRdb, the reads were re-called with MiXCR into one record per CDR3 protein. The sample lists 250,000 to 300,000 distinct CDR3 sequences; about 50% were seen once. Only patients with CD8+CD57+ cell expansion on flow cytometry were chosen for sequencing. Severe acquired aplastic anemia was diagnosed in all patients. The study sampled blood from patients who had received no therapy. As concerns this clonotype: Its specificity is not known.

The chain is built from TRBV9 and TRBJ2-7; D is undetermined. Sequencing used sorted CD4+, CD8+, or CD8+CD57+ T cells (not recorded which) from PBMCs. The TCR was taken from a human donor with aplastic anemia. CDR3 in amino acids: CASSLQLNYEQYF. The CDR3 DNA sequence: TGTGCCAGCAGCTTACAGCTGAACTACGAGCAGTACTTC.